Given below is one T cell receptor beta chain in context. The sample originates from a study of T cell responses to AZD1222 COVID-19 vaccine. Here immunoSEQ multiplex PCR was the method, and the copy in TCRdb shows in-frame clones only, minus some. Found here are 110,000 to 150,000 clones, 92% of them singletons; the top ten hold approximately 3.5%. Germline assignment: CDR1 SQVTM and CDR2 ANQGSEA. V lost 4 bases, J lost 4 bases, and 16 bases lay in between. There are 14 residues in the CDR3. Sequences were derived from peripheral blood, sampled 28 days after the second AZD1222 dose. This TCR came from an adult who received the AZD1222 COVID-19 vaccine. This chain joins TRBV29-1 and TRBJ1-1; D is perhaps TRBD1 (5 bases). CDR3 sequence (DNA): TGCAGCGTTGCGGCAGGGCGGGGGGGCACTGAAGCTTTCTTT. Translating gives CSVAAGRGGTEAFF.